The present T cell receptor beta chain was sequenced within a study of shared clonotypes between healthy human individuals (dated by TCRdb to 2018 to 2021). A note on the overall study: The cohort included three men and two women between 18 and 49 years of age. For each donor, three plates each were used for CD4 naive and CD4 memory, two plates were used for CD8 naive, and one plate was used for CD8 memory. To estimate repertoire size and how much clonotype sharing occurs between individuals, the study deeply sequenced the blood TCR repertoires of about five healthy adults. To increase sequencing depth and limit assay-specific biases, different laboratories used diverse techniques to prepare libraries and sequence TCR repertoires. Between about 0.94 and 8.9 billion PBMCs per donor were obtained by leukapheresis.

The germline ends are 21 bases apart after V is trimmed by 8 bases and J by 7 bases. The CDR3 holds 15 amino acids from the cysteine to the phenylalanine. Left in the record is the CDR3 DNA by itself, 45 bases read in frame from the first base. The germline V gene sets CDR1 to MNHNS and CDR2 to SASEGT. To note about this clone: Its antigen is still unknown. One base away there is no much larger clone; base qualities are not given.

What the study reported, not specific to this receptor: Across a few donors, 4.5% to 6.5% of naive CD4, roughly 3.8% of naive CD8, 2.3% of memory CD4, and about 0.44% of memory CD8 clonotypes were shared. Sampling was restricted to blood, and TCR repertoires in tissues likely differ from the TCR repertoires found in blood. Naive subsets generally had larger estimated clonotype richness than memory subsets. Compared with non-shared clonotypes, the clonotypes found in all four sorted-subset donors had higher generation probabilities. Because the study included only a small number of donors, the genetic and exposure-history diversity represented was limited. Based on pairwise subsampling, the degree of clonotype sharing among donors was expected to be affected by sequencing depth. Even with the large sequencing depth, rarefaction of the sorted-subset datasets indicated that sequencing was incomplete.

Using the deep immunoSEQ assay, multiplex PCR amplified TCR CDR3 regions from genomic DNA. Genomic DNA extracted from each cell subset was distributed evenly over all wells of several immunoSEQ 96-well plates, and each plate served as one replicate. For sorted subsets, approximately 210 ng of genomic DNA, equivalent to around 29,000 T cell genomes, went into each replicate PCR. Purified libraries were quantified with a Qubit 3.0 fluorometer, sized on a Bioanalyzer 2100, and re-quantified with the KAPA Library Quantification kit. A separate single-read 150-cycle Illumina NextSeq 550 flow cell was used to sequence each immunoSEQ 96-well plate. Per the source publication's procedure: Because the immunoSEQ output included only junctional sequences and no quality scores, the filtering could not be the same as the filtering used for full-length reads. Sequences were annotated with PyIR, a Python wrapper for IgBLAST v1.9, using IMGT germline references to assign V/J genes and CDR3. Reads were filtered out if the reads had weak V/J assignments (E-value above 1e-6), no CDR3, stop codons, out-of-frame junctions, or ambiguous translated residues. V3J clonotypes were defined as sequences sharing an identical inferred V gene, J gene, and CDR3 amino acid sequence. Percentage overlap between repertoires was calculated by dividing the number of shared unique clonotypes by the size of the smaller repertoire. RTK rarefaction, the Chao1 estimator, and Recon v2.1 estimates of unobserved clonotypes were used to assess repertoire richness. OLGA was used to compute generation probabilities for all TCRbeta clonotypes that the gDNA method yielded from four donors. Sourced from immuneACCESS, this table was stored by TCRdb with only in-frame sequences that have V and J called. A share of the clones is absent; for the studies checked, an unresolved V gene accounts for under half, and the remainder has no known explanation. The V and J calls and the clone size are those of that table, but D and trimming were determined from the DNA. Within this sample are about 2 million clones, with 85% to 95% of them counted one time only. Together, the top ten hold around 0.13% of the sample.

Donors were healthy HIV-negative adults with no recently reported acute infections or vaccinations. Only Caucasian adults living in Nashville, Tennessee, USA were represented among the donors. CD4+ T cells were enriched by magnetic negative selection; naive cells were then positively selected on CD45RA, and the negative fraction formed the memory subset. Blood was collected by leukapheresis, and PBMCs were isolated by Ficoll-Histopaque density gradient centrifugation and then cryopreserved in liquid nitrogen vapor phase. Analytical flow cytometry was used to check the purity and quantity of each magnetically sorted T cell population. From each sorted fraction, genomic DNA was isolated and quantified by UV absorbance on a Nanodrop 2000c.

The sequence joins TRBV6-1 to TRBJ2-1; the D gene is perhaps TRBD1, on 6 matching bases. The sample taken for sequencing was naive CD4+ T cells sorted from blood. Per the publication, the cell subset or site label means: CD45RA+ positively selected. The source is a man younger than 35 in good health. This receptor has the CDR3 CASLRATGMINEQFF. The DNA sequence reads TGTGCCAGCCTAAGGGCTACAGGGATGATAAATGAGCAGTTCTTC.